Listed below are T cell receptor beta chains from one sample, sequenced in a study of blood T cells in healthy people across ages. In TCRdb, the 5' RACE reads were re-called with MiXCR into one record per CDR3 protein. The table records hundreds of thousands of distinct CDR3 sequences, under 70% of them present only once. Material: blood. Every receptor here comes from a man between 60 and 75 years old in good health. Both conserved end residues are part of each CDR3. Fields, in order: V gene, J gene, D gene, CDR3 length, clone size, CDR3 DNA, CDR3 protein. D genes are given only for firm matches. Not all rows give a size; the values are once, few, many and, for expanded clones, a class.

>TRBV20-1|TRBJ2-6|NA|13|NA
TGCAGTGCTACGGGAGCTGGGGCCAACGTCCTGACTTTC
CSATGAGANVLTF
>TRBV20-1|TRBJ1-2|TRBD1|15|NA
TGCAGTGCTAGAGATGGACAGGGGAGTATCTATGGCTACACCTTC
CSARDGQGSIYGYTF
>TRBV20-1|TRBJ2-2|TRBD1|18|NA
TGCAGTGCTAGAGATATTGCTTCCGGGACAGGGAACACCGGGGAGCTGTTTTTT
CSARDIASGTGNTGELFF
>TRBV2|TRBJ2-3|TRBD1|14|NA
TGTGCCAGCACTCCGGACAGGTCCACAGATACGCAGTATTTT
CASTPDRSTDTQYF
>TRBV4-2|TRBJ2-1|NA|12|NA
TGTGCCAGCAGCCACCACGAGGGGGAGCAGTTCTTC
CASSHHEGEQFF
>TRBV7-8|TRBJ2-5|TRBD1|15|NA
TGTGCCAGCAACAATGGAGACAGGGGATGGGAGACCCAGTACTTC
CASNNGDRGWETQYF
>TRBV3-1|TRBJ2-1|NA|13|many
TGTGCCAGCAGCCAAAAGAGTAACAATGAGCAGTTCTTC
CASSQKSNNEQFF
>TRBV7-2|TRBJ2-5|NA|16|NA
TGTGCCAGCAGCTTCTCCCCAGGGGGGAAAGTGGAGACCCAGTACTTC
CASSFSPGGKVETQYF
>TRBV6-2/TRBV6-3|TRBJ2-7|NA|15|NA
TGTGCCAGCAGTTGGCCGGGATTGGGCCTCTACGAGCAGTACTTC
CASSWPGLGLYEQYF
>TRBV7-2|TRBJ2-4|NA|15|few
TGTGCCAGCAGCCCCCCGACGGGGCTAAAAAACATTCAGTACTTC
CASSPPTGLKNIQYF
>TRBV3-1|TRBJ2-5|NA|14|NA
TGTGCCAGCAGGGGAACTGGCTCGGGAGAGACCCAGTACTTC
CASRGTGSGETQYF
>TRBV15|TRBJ2-3|NA|17|few
TGTGCCACCAGCAGAGATCGGGCAGTGAGGAGGACAGATACGCAGTATTTT
CATSRDRAVRRTDTQYF
>TRBV7-2|TRBJ2-7|NA|14|NA
TGTGCCAGCAGCTTAGACCTCCAGTCCTACGAGCAGTACTTC
CASSLDLQSYEQYF
>TRBV7-9|TRBJ2-1|TRBD2|17|NA
TGTGCCAGCAGCTCCACCGAGACTAGCGGGGTATACAATGAGCAGTTCTTC
CASSSTETSGVYNEQFF
>TRBV14|TRBJ1-6|NA|13|NA
TGTGCCAGCAGCCGGACAGAGGGATCGGCCCTCCACTTT
CASSRTEGSALHF
>TRBV3-1|TRBJ1-2|TRBD1|15|NA
TGTGCCAGCAGCCAAGACCCGGGACAGCTCATTGGCTACACCTTC
CASSQDPGQLIGYTF
>TRBV25-1|TRBJ1-4|TRBD1|16|once
TGTGCCAGCAGTGAATGGGCCCGGACAGGGACTGAAAAACTGTTTTTT
CASSEWARTGTEKLFF
>TRBV6-6|TRBJ1-6|NA|16|NA
TGTGCCAGCGGGGATGAATCCGGGACATCTCGCTCACCCCTCCACTTT
CASGDESGTSRSPLHF
>TRBV7-9|TRBJ1-4|TRBD1|17|NA
TGTGCCAGCAGCAGTGCCGGGACAGGGGCCCCTAATGAAAAACTGTTTTTT
CASSSAGTGAPNEKLFF
>TRBV4-1|TRBJ2-3|NA|17|NA
TGCGCCAGCAGCCAAGGTCCCGCGGGTTCGGGGTCAGATACGCAGTATTTT
CASSQGPAGSGSDTQYF
>TRBV29-1|TRBJ2-2|NA|14|few
TGCAGCGTGAGAACACAGGGGAACACCGGGGAGCTGTTTTTT
CSVRTQGNTGELFF
>TRBV4-1|TRBJ2-7|NA|15|NA
TGCGCCGGCAGCCAACCAGACGGACTCCTACGGGGGCAGTACTTC
CAGSQPDGLLRGQYF
>TRBV6-5|TRBJ1-1|TRBD1|18|NA
TGTGCCAGCAGTTACTCGGGTCAGGGGGCCGTAGAGAATCCTGAAGCTTTCTTT
CASSYSGQGAVENPEAFF
>TRBV20-1|TRBJ1-2|NA|13|many
TGCAGTGCTAGATCCACAGGGTTCTATGGCTACACCTTC
CSARSTGFYGYTF
>TRBV12-3/TRBV12-4|TRBJ1-1|NA|14|NA
TGTGCCAGCAGCCGACGGACCTCAGGGGCGACAGCTTTCTTT
CASSRRTSGATAFF
>TRBV25-1|TRBJ1-2|NA|13|NA
TGTGCCAGCAGTGATTACTCCGGCTATGGCTACACCTTC
CASSDYSGYGYTF
>TRBV6-5|TRBJ1-1|TRBD1|15|NA
TGTGCCAGCAGACGCGATGGACAGGGAAACTCTGAAGCTTTCTTT
CASRRDGQGNSEAFF
>TRBV29-1|TRBJ2-7|NA|13|NA
TGCAGCGGGATGAAAAGGACAGCCTACGAGCAGTACTTC
CSGMKRTAYEQYF
>TRBV29-1|TRBJ2-3|NA|12|NA
TGCAGCGTTGAAGAAGGGGCAGATACGCAGTATTTT
CSVEEGADTQYF
>TRBV6-6|TRBJ2-4|NA|15|NA
TGTGCCAGCAGTCCGACCCTAGGGGCCAAAAACATTCAGTACTTC
CASSPTLGAKNIQYF
>TRBV20-1|TRBJ2-5|NA|13|few
TGCAGTGCTAGATCTCTGACCCAAGAGACCCAGTACTTC
CSARSLTQETQYF
>TRBV11-3|TRBJ2-3|NA|13|NA
TGTGCCAGCGCCAGGGTAGCGACAGATACGCAGTATTTT
CASARVATDTQYF
>TRBV10-3|TRBJ2-2|NA|15|NA
TGTGCCATCAGTGACCGGGTCTTCCCCACCGGGGAGCTGTTTTTT
CAISDRVFPTGELFF
>TRBV5-1|TRBJ2-5|TRBD2|15|few
TGCGCCAGCAGCTTGGACACTAGCGGGGAAGAGACCCAGTACTTC
CASSLDTSGEETQYF
>TRBV3-1|TRBJ2-1|TRBD2|14|few
TGTGCCAGCAGCATAGCGGGGGGGCTTGGTGAGCAGTTCTTC
CASSIAGGLGEQFF
>TRBV6-1|TRBJ2-1|NA|12|NA
TGTGCCAGCAGTGTGATGCGTTATGAGCAGTTCTTC
CASSVMRYEQFF
>TRBV12-3/TRBV12-4|TRBJ1-5|NA|14|NA
TGTGCCAGCAGGCCGACAGGACGGCATCAGCCCCAGCATTTT
CASRPTGRHQPQHF
>TRBV27|TRBJ2-5|NA|15|NA
TGTGCCAGCAGTTTCGGACGGATGTACCAAGAGACCCAGCACTTC
CASSFGRMYQETQHF
>TRBV12-3/TRBV12-4|TRBJ2-3|NA|13|few
TGTGCCAGCAGTTTATCGGGGGTGGATACGCAGTATTTT
CASSLSGVDTQYF
>TRBV5-1|TRBJ2-5|NA|14|NA
TGCGCCAGCAATGAGGGGCAGATCCAAGAGACCCAGTACTTC
CASNEGQIQETQYF
>TRBV6-5|TRBJ2-7|NA|16|NA
TGTGCCAGCAGCACCTCGAGGAGGGGGGCTTCCTACGAGCAGTACTTC
CASSTSRRGASYEQYF
>TRBV19|TRBJ2-3|TRBD2|16|NA
TGTGCCAGTAGTTCCCGACTAGCGGGGAGCACAGATACGCAGTATTTT
CASSSRLAGSTDTQYF
>TRBV12-3/TRBV12-4|TRBJ2-1|TRBD1|15|NA
TGTGCCAGCAGGGGGACAGGGAGGGGGTTCAATGAGCAGTTCTTC
CASRGTGRGFNEQFF
>TRBV2|TRBJ2-7|NA|14|NA
TGTGCCAGCAGTGAAAGGGCTCCCACCTACGAGCAGTACTTC
CASSERAPTYEQYF
>TRBV5-1|TRBJ1-2|NA|14|NA
TGCGCCAGCAGCTTGAAGGTGGCTAACTATGGCTACACCTTC
CASSLKVANYGYTF
>TRBV4-1|TRBJ2-1|NA|14|NA
TGCGCCAGCAGCCAACCCGACTGTTACAATGAGCAGTTCTTC
CASSQPDCYNEQFF
>TRBV5-1|TRBJ1-2|TRBD1|14|NA
TGCGCCAGCAGCACCGGACAGGGGGCCTATGGCTACACCTTC
CASSTGQGAYGYTF
>TRBV6-6|TRBJ1-4|NA|14|few
TGTGCCAGCAGCTTCGGACAAAGGGGTGAAAAACTGTTTTTT
CASSFGQRGEKLFF
>TRBV4-2|TRBJ2-1|TRBD2|14|NA
TGTGCCAGCAGCCAAGAGACTAGCTCGACTGAGCAGTTCTTC
CASSQETSSTEQFF
>TRBV7-9|TRBJ2-1|NA|14|NA
TGTGCCAGCGGAACACACGCCGCGTCCAATGAGCAGTTCTTC
CASGTHAASNEQFF
>TRBV18|TRBJ1-2|NA|13|NA
TGTGCCAACTCACCGTCGGAGACTTGGGGTTACACCTTC
CANSPSETWGYTF
>TRBV20-1|TRBJ1-1|NA|16|NA
TGCAGTGCTAGAGGTGTGGGGTCGGGGGCGGGCACTGAAGCTTTCTTT
CSARGVGSGAGTEAFF
>TRBV13|TRBJ2-2|NA|14|NA
TGTGCCAGCAGCTTATTCTCCGGGACCGGGGAGCTGTTTTTT
CASSLFSGTGELFF
>TRBV6-6|TRBJ1-3|NA|15|NA
TGTGCCAGCAGTCAACAGACAGGCTCTGGAAACACCATATATTTT
CASSQQTGSGNTIYF
>TRBV4-1|TRBJ2-1|TRBD2|16|NA
TGCGCCAGCAGCCAAATGAGCGGGGGGGCCTACAATGAGCAGTTCTTC
CASSQMSGGAYNEQFF
>TRBV12-3/TRBV12-4|TRBJ2-7|TRBD1|14|NA
TGTGCCAGCAGGTTTGACAGGGACGCCTACGAGCAGTACTTC
CASRFDRDAYEQYF
>TRBV5-1|TRBJ2-7|TRBD2|20|NA
TGCGCCAGCAGCTTGGAGCCCAGAGCGGGGGCCCTGACCTTCTCCTACGAGCAGTACTTC
CASSLEPRAGALTFSYEQYF
>TRBV28|TRBJ2-5|NA|15|few
TGTGCCAGCAGTTTAACGTGGGGCCCCCAAGAGACCCAGTACTTC
CASSLTWGPQETQYF
>TRBV7-2|TRBJ2-7|NA|12|NA
TGTGCCAGCAGTCGAGCAGGGGAAGTGCAGTACTTC
CASSRAGEVQYF
>TRBV20-1|TRBJ2-5|TRBD1|15|NA
TGCAGTGCTAAAATCCAGGGGGCAAGCCAAGAGACCCAGTACTTC
CSAKIQGASQETQYF